The source of this T cell receptor (beta chain) is a study of post-analysis software for immune sequencing data. General observations from the study: Roughly 5 TRBV segments were significantly more frequent in patients than in controls. TRBV5-6, TRBV5-1 and TRBV20-1 were among these segments.

Every TCR beta cDNA library bore unique molecular identifiers. TCRdb ran MiXCR on the PCR reads and lists one entry per CDR3 protein. The sample includes fewer than 850,000 distinct CDR3 sequences, roughly 30% seen only once; the top ten take 0.55% to 0.65%. A remark on this clonotype: Its antigen remains unidentified.

After removal of 2 bases from V and 5 bases from J, the junction contained 8 bases not matched to a gene. The CDR3 length is 14 residues. The germline gives CDR1 DFQATT, CDR2 SNEGSKA (reference sequence). Source material: blood. The TCR sequence derives from a girl aged 10 to 17 with multiple sclerosis. The chain links TRBV20-1 to TRBJ1-2; 7 positions agree with TRBD1. For the CDR3, the DNA is TGCAGTGCTAGAAAAGGGGGGACAGAATATGGCTACACCTTC. Its translation is CSARKGGTEYGYTF.